A selection of T cell receptor beta chains follows, all from one sample in a study of blood T cell repertoires in COVID-19. Produced via immunoSEQ multiplex PCR; TCRdb's table is partial and in-frame only. This table has around 100,000 clones, more than 80% appearing once. The sequenced sample consisted of peripheral blood. The receptors were sampled from a man older than 75 with COVID-19, enrolled during active disease. Both conserved end residues are part of each CDR3. The order of the fields is V gene, D gene, CDR3 length, J gene, clone size, CDR3 protein, CDR3 DNA. The D gene is left open where the match is weak. Expanded clones get a size class; other rows say once, few or many, or leave the size out.

V gene: TRBV6-5; D gene: TRBD2; CDR3 length: 15; J gene: TRBJ2-7; clone size: -; CDR3 protein: CASSQGGASTYEQYF; CDR3 DNA: TGTGCCAGCAGTCAGGGAGGGGCCTCTACCTACGAGCAGTACTTC
V gene: TRBV5-4; D gene: -; CDR3 length: 14; J gene: TRBJ2-7; clone size: -; CDR3 protein: CASKNRPADYEQYF; CDR3 DNA: TGTGCCAGCAAGAATAGGCCAGCGGACTACGAGCAGTACTTC
V gene: TRBV9; D gene: TRBD2; CDR3 length: 17; J gene: TRBJ2-5; clone size: -; CDR3 protein: CASSALRLAGGLETQYF; CDR3 DNA: TGTGCCAGCAGCGCTCTCAGACTAGCGGGGGGGCTAGAGACCCAGTACTTC
V gene: TRBV9; D gene: TRBD2; CDR3 length: 16; J gene: TRBJ2-1; clone size: -; CDR3 protein: CASSEILAGSYNEQFF; CDR3 DNA: TGTGCCAGCAGCGAGATACTAGCGGGGTCCTACAATGAGCAGTTCTTC
V gene: TRBV5-1; D gene: TRBD2; CDR3 length: 15; J gene: TRBJ2-3; clone size: few; CDR3 protein: CASSPQRGPTDTQYF; CDR3 DNA: TGCGCCAGCAGCCCCCAGCGGGGGCCCACAGATACGCAGTATTTT
V gene: TRBV29-1; D gene: -; CDR3 length: 13; J gene: TRBJ1-5; clone size: few; CDR3 protein: CSVEEYSNQPQHF; CDR3 DNA: TGCAGCGTTGAAGAGTATAGCAATCAGCCCCAGCATTTT
V gene: TRBV5-6; D gene: TRBD1; CDR3 length: 15; J gene: TRBJ1-2; clone size: few; CDR3 protein: CASSTVTGPGYGYTF; CDR3 DNA: TGTGCCAGCAGCACAGTGACAGGGCCTGGCTATGGCTACACCTTC
V gene: TRBV28; D gene: -; CDR3 length: 12; J gene: TRBJ1-1; clone size: -; CDR3 protein: CASSLFGDEAFF; CDR3 DNA: TGTGCCAGCAGTTTATTCGGAGATGAAGCTTTCTTT
V gene: TRBV7-3; D gene: TRBD1; CDR3 length: 14; J gene: TRBJ1-3; clone size: -; CDR3 protein: CASSRTGSGNTIYF; CDR3 DNA: TGTGCCAGCAGTCGGACAGGTTCTGGAAACACCATATATTTT
V gene: TRBV3-1/TRBV3-2; D gene: TRBD2; CDR3 length: 16; J gene: TRBJ2-1; clone size: few; CDR3 protein: CASSQRGGLVRNEQFF; CDR3 DNA: TGTGCCAGCAGCCAAAGGGGGGGACTAGTAAGGAATGAGCAGTTCTTC
V gene: TRBV29-1; D gene: TRBD1; CDR3 length: 15; J gene: TRBJ1-2; clone size: once; CDR3 protein: CSVGDTDRIYYGYTF; CDR3 DNA: TGCAGCGTGGGGGATACGGACAGGATATACTATGGCTACACCTTC
V gene: TRBV5-8; D gene: -; CDR3 length: 14; J gene: TRBJ2-4; clone size: -; CDR3 protein: CASTRLGIQNIQYF; CDR3 DNA: TGTGCCAGCACCAGACTAGGGATTCAGAACATTCAGTACTTC
V gene: TRBV5-6; D gene: TRBD1; CDR3 length: 15; J gene: TRBJ2-5; clone size: few; CDR3 protein: CASSRGQGREETQYF; CDR3 DNA: TGTGCCAGCAGCCGGGGACAGGGACGCGAGGAGACCCAGTACTTC
V gene: TRBV5-1; D gene: -; CDR3 length: 14; J gene: TRBJ1-4; clone size: -; CDR3 protein: CASSPDSTNEKLFF; CDR3 DNA: TGCGCCAGCAGCCCGGACAGCACTAATGAAAAACTGTTTTTT
V gene: TRBV27; D gene: -; CDR3 length: 13; J gene: TRBJ1-1; clone size: -; CDR3 protein: CASSHRSNTEAFF; CDR3 DNA: TGTGCCAGCAGCCACAGGTCGAACACTGAAGCTTTCTTT
V gene: TRBV5-4; D gene: TRBD1; CDR3 length: 15; J gene: TRBJ1-6; clone size: -; CDR3 protein: CASRDWTGMNSPLHF; CDR3 DNA: TGTGCCAGCAGGGACTGGACAGGGATGAATTCACCCCTCCACTTT
V gene: TRBV5-4; D gene: -; CDR3 length: 14; J gene: TRBJ2-5; clone size: -; CDR3 protein: CASSLGTREETQYF; CDR3 DNA: TGTGCCAGCAGCTTGGGCACCCGCGAGGAGACCCAGTACTTC
V gene: TRBV5-1; D gene: -; CDR3 length: 14; J gene: TRBJ2-7; clone size: -; CDR3 protein: CASSMDPSSYEQYF; CDR3 DNA: TGCGCCAGCAGCATGGACCCGAGCTCCTACGAGCAGTACTTC
V gene: TRBV23-1; D gene: -; CDR3 length: 17; J gene: TRBJ2-2; clone size: -; CDR3 protein: CASSHPATGIYTGELFF; CDR3 DNA: TGCGCCAGCAGTCACCCCGCCACAGGGATATACACCGGGGAGCTGTTTTTT
V gene: TRBV6-2/TRBV6-3; D gene: TRBD1; CDR3 length: 14; J gene: TRBJ1-1; clone size: -; CDR3 protein: CASSDGQGKTEAFF; CDR3 DNA: TGTGCCAGCAGTGATGGACAGGGAAAAACTGAAGCTTTCTTT
V gene: TRBV19; D gene: -; CDR3 length: 16; J gene: TRBJ1-1; clone size: -; CDR3 protein: CASSPVSDSVNTEAFF; CDR3 DNA: TGTGCCAGTAGCCCGGTATCTGACAGTGTGAACACTGAAGCTTTCTTT
V gene: TRBV18; D gene: TRBD1; CDR3 length: 16; J gene: TRBJ2-1; clone size: once; CDR3 protein: CASSPLGTGTYNEQFF; CDR3 DNA: TGTGCCAGCTCACCCCTCGGGACAGGGACCTACAATGAGCAGTTCTTC
V gene: TRBV6-6; D gene: -; CDR3 length: 16; J gene: TRBJ1-3; clone size: -; CDR3 protein: CATQTRDTSSGNTIYF; CDR3 DNA: TGTGCCACCCAGACCCGTGACACGTCCTCTGGAAACACCATATATTTT
V gene: TRBV6-5; D gene: -; CDR3 length: 14; J gene: TRBJ1-3; clone size: -; CDR3 protein: CASSYSSQGNTIYF; CDR3 DNA: TGTGCCAGCAGTTACTCGTCCCAGGGAAACACCATATATTTT
V gene: TRBV25-1; D gene: -; CDR3 length: 14; J gene: TRBJ1-2; clone size: -; CDR3 protein: CASSGPGRTYGYTF; CDR3 DNA: TGTGCCAGCAGTGGACCAGGGAGGACCTATGGCTACACCTTC
V gene: TRBV10-3; D gene: TRBD1; CDR3 length: 14; J gene: TRBJ1-2; clone size: -; CDR3 protein: CAISTTGGVHGYTF; CDR3 DNA: TGTGCCATCAGCACGACAGGGGGCGTCCATGGCTACACCTTC
V gene: TRBV30; D gene: -; CDR3 length: 13; J gene: TRBJ2-4; clone size: -; CDR3 protein: CAYSTQGVNIQYF; CDR3 DNA: TGTGCCTATTCAACACAGGGAGTTAACATTCAGTACTTC
V gene: TRBV7-6; D gene: -; CDR3 length: 16; J gene: TRBJ1-5; clone size: -; CDR3 protein: CASSLLAGSSNQPQHF; CDR3 DNA: TGTGCCAGCAGCTTACTCGCGGGCTCTAGCAATCAGCCCCAGCATTTT
V gene: TRBV5-4; D gene: -; CDR3 length: 15; J gene: TRBJ1-1; clone size: -; CDR3 protein: CASRPSQGGNTEAFF; CDR3 DNA: TGTGCCAGCAGACCCTCCCAGGGTGGGAACACTGAAGCTTTCTTT
V gene: TRBV4-3; D gene: TRBD1; CDR3 length: 15; J gene: TRBJ1-1; clone size: -; CDR3 protein: CASSQATGVGTEAFF; CDR3 DNA: TGCGCCAGCAGCCAAGCGACAGGGGTTGGGACTGAAGCTTTCTTT
V gene: TRBV6-4; D gene: -; CDR3 length: 15; J gene: TRBJ2-3; clone size: -; CDR3 protein: CASRTSPARTDTQYF; CDR3 DNA: TGTGCCAGCAGGACTTCTCCGGCGCGCACAGATACGCAGTATTTT
V gene: TRBV9; D gene: -; CDR3 length: 15; J gene: TRBJ1-3; clone size: -; CDR3 protein: CASSARPSSGNTIYF; CDR3 DNA: TGTGCCAGCAGCGCCCGTCCGAGCTCTGGAAACACCATATATTTT
V gene: TRBV18; D gene: -; CDR3 length: 14; J gene: TRBJ1-1; clone size: -; CDR3 protein: CASSPGGLNTEAFF; CDR3 DNA: TGTGCCAGCTCACCGGGGGGGCTGAACACTGAAGCTTTCTTT
V gene: TRBV28; D gene: -; CDR3 length: 14; J gene: TRBJ1-1; clone size: -; CDR3 protein: CASRTPGVWTEAFF; CDR3 DNA: TGTGCCAGCAGAACCCCCGGTGTTTGGACTGAAGCTTTCTTT
V gene: TRBV20-1; D gene: TRBD1; CDR3 length: 11; J gene: TRBJ2-1; clone size: -; CDR3 protein: CSAAGGNEQFF; CDR3 DNA: TGCAGTGCGGCAGGGGGCAATGAGCAGTTCTTC
V gene: TRBV3-1/TRBV3-2; D gene: -; CDR3 length: 12; J gene: TRBJ2-2; clone size: -; CDR3 protein: CASGRRAGELFF; CDR3 DNA: TGTGCCAGCGGGCGGAGGGCCGGGGAGCTGTTTTTT
V gene: TRBV9; D gene: TRBD2; CDR3 length: 17; J gene: TRBJ2-5; clone size: -; CDR3 protein: CASSSSSGRRVGETQYF; CDR3 DNA: TGTGCCAGCAGCTCATCTAGCGGGAGGAGGGTAGGAGAGACCCAGTACTTC
V gene: TRBV2; D gene: TRBD2; CDR3 length: 17; J gene: TRBJ2-1; clone size: -; CDR3 protein: CASSRTSGRTEYNEQFF; CDR3 DNA: TGTGCCAGCTCCAGGACTAGCGGGAGAACGGAGTACAATGAGCAGTTCTTC
V gene: TRBV7-8; D gene: TRBD1; CDR3 length: 14; J gene: TRBJ2-7; clone size: -; CDR3 protein: CASSSWDSSYEQYF; CDR3 DNA: TGTGCCAGCAGCTCCTGGGACAGCTCCTACGAGCAGTACTTC
V gene: TRBV19; D gene: -; CDR3 length: 13; J gene: TRBJ1-2; clone size: -; CDR3 protein: CASTQGEGYGYTF; CDR3 DNA: TGTGCCAGCACCCAAGGGGAGGGCTATGGCTACACCTTC